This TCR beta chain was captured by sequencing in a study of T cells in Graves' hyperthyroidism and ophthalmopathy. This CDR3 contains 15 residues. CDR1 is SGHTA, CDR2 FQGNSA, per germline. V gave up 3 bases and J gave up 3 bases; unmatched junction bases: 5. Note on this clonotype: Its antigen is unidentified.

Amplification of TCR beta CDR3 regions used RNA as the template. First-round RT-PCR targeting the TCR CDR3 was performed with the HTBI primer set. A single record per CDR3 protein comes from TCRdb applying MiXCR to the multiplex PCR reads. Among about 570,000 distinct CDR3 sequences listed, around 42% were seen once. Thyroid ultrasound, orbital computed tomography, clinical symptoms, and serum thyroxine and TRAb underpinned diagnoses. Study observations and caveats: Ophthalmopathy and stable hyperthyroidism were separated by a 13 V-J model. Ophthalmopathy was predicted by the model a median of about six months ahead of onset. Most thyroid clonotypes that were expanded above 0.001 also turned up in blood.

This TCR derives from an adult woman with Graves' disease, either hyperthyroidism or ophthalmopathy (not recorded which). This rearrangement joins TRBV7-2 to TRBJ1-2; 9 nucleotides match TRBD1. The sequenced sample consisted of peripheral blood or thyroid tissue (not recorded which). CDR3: CASSFSTGGDYGYTF. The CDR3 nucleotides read TGTGCCAGCAGCTTTAGTACAGGGGGCGACTATGGCTACACCTTC.